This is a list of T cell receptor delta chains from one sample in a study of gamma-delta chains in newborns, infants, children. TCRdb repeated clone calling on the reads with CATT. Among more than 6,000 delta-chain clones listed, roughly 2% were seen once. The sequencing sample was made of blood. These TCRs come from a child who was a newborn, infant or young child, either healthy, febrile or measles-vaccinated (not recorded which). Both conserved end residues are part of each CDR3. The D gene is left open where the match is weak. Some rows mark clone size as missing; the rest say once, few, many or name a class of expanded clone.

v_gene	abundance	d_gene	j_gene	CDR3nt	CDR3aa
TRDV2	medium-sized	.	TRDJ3	TGTGCCTGTGACACCGTTATGGGGACCCCACCCTGGGACACCCGACAGATGTTTTTC	CACDTVMGTPPWDTRQMFF
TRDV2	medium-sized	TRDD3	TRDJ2	TGTGCCTGTGACTTACTGGGGATAAGGGGCGCTTTGACAGCACAACTCTTCTTT	CACDLLGIRGALTAQLFF
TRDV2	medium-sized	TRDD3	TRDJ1	TGTGCCTGTGACACCGCTGGGGGATACGCCGATAAACTCATCTTT	CACDTAGGYADKLIF
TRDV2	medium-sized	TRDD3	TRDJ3	TGTGCCTGTGACACCGAATGGGGTACTGGGGGTCGCTCCTGGGACACCCGACAGATGTTTTTC	CACDTEWGTGGRSWDTRQMFF
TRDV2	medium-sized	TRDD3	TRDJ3	TGTGCCTGTGACACCGCTGGGGGATACAGCTCCTGGGACACCCGACAGATGTTTTTC	CACDTAGGYSSWDTRQMFF
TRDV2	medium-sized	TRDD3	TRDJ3	TGTGCCTGTGACACCGTAGATGGGGGATACGCGGCATCCTGGGACACCCGACAGATGTTTTTC	CACDTVDGGYAASWDTRQMFF
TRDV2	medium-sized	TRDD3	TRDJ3	TGTGCCTGTGACACCGTACTGGGGGATAAATCCTGGGACACCCGACAGATGTTTTTC	CACDTVLGDKSWDTRQMFF
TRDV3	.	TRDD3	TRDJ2	TGTGCCTTTAGGGGCGGGGGGATCGGGGCTTTGACAGCACAACTCTTCTTT	CAFRGGGIGALTAQLFF
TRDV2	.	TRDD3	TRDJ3	TGTGCCTGTGACACTCTCCGGGGATACAAGACCTCCTGGGACACCCGCCAGATGTTTTTC	CACDTLRGYKTSWDTRQMFF
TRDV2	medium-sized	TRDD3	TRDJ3	TGTGCCTGTGACACCCTACTGGGGGATACGGACTGGGACACCCGACAGATGTTTTTC	CACDTLLGDTDWDTRQMFF
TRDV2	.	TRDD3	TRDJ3	TGTGCCTGTGACACCTGGGGGACCTCAATCTCCTGGGACACCCGACAGATGTTTTTC	CACDTWGTSISWDTRQMFF
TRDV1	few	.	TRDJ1	TGTGCTCTCGGGGAACCGGGACTGACTGCCTACACCGATAAACTCATCTTT	CALGEPGLTAYTDKLIF
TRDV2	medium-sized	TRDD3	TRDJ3	TGTGCCTGTGACACTTTTACTGGGGGCCGAAGCTCCTGGGACACCCGACAGATGTTTTTC	CACDTFTGGRSSWDTRQMFF
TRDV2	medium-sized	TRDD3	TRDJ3	TGTGCCTGTGACACCCTCGAACCTCGGGGGATGGACACCCGACAGATGTTTTTC	CACDTLEPRGMDTRQMFF
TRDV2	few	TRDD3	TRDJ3	TGTGCCTGTGACCCCGTATACTGGGGGATCTCCTGGGACACCCGACAGATGTTTTTC	CACDPVYWGISWDTRQMFF
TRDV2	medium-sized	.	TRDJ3	TGTGCCTGTGACACCGCTGGGGTCACACTCCTTCGGGACACCCGACAGATGTTTTTC	CACDTAGVTLLRDTRQMFF
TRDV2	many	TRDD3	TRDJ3	TGTGCCTGTGACACCGTACTGGGGGACTGGAGCTCCTGGGACACCCGACAGATGTTTTTC	CACDTVLGDWSSWDTRQMFF
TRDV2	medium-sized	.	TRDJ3	TGTGCCTGTGACGGTGTACTGGACTTAGCGTCCTGGGACACCCGACAGATGTTTTTC	CACDGVLDLASWDTRQMFF